One and the same sample provided the 9 T cell receptor beta chains below, sequenced in a study of blood T cells in healthy people across ages. Combining a sample-barcoded 5' primer with a J-beta primer mix, a second PCR ran for 7 to 11 cycles. TCRdb recomputed calls from the 5' RACE reads with MiXCR, one row per CDR3 protein. The sample consists of 1.5 million to 2 million distinct CDR3 sequences, approximately 39% of them appearing once. What was sequenced was blood. The receptors were sampled from a human donor in good health.

This clonotype has more than one count but fewer than ten. The chain recombines TRBV7-6 with TRBJ1-3; D unclear. Trimming shortened V by 1 base and J by 0 bases, and 10 bases separated the two germline ends. This CDR3 comprises 16 residues. Germline V CDR1 and CDR2: SGHVS, FNYEAQ. The CDR3 coding sequence is TGTGCCAGCAGCTTAGAACAGCCGAGCTCTGGAAACACCATATATTTT. Its protein product is CASSLEQPSSGNTIYF.

This clonotype occurred once. CDR3 in DNA: TGTGCCAGTTCAAGTGCAGGGCGATACAATGAGCAGTTCTTC. It translates to CASSSAGRYNEQFF. V usage is TRBV3-1 and J usage is TRBJ2-1, with D perhaps matching TRBD1 (5 bases). The CDR3 contains 14 residues. V was clipped by 9 bases and J by 4 bases, with 16 bases between them. The germline V gene encodes CDR1 LGHDT and CDR2 YNNKEL (reference sequence).

V and J are TRBV11-2 and TRBJ2-3; 13 positions agree with TRBD2. Germline assignment: CDR1 SGHAT and CDR2 FQNNGV. J lost 6 bases, V lost 3 bases, and 6 bases had no gene match. CDR3 length: 16 residues. The CDR3 DNA sequence: TGTGCCAGCAGCTTGCGGACTAGCGGGGGTTCGGATACGCAGTATTTT. Encoded protein: CASSLRTSGGSDTQYF.

The chain uses TRBV12-3 or TRBV12-4 and TRBJ1-2, with 7 bases fitting TRBD1. The CDR3 has 15 residues. Germline trimming cut 5 bases from V and 5 bases from J; bases unmatched to any gene: 11. CDR3 in DNA: TGTGCCAGCAGTATGGACAGGCATAGAATATATGGCTACACCTTC. Translating gives CASSMDRHRIYGYTF.

The chain couples TRBV2 to TRBJ2-7; D is unresolved. V was cut by 10 bases and J by 1 base, with 11 bases left in between. Germline CDR1 SNHLY, CDR2 FYNNEI. The CDR3 loop spans 12 amino acids. The CDR3 reads CATKDGSYEQYF. The CDR3 coding sequence is TGTGCCACGAAAGACGGGTCCTACGAGCAGTACTTC.

This clonotype was recorded once. This rearrangement joins TRBV21-1 to TRBJ2-5. TRBV21-1 has pseudogene status. The CDR3 loop spans 12 amino acids. The CDR3 sequence: CASTTSGNEQYF. CDR3 in DNA: TGTGCCAGTACTACGTCGGGGAATGAGCAGTACTTC.

A few counts support this clonotype. The CDR3 DNA reads TGTGCCAGCAGCCAAAGGGAGAGCTCCTACAATGAGCAGTTCTTC. Translated, it gives CASSQRESSYNEQFF. The V gene is TRBV7-2, the J gene TRBJ2-1; D might be TRBD2 (5 bases). CDR1 and CDR2 (germline): SGHTA, FQGNSA. V was pared by 5 bases and J by 0 bases, with 11 bases between. The CDR3 runs 15 residues.

V is TRBV11-1 and J is TRBJ2-1; TRBD2 matches 8 bases. The J call may be in error: the DNA end matches TRBJ2-7 better. This CDR3 comprises 16 residues. CDR1 is SGHAT and CDR2 is FQDESV in the germline V gene (reference sequence). CDR3 DNA sequence: TGTGCCAGCAGCTTAGAAGTAGCGGGACCGAACAATGAGCAGTACTTC. Protein: CASSLEVAGPNNEQYF.

This clonotype was picked up a small number of times. The chain couples TRBV7-9 to TRBJ2-4; the D gene is possibly TRBD1 (5 bases). Germline loops: CDR1 SEHNR, CDR2 FQNEAQ (reference sequence). The CDR3 is 14 amino acids. V lost 1 base, J lost 12 bases, and 16 bases lay in between. The CDR3 reads CASSLVSAGQGQYF. CDR3 in DNA: TGTGCCAGCAGCTTAGTCTCTGCAGGCCAGGGTCAGTACTTC.